The rows below give T cell receptor beta chains drawn from one sample of a study of blood T cell repertoires in COVID-19. Clones were sequenced by immunoSEQ multiplex PCR, and TCRdb holds only the in-frame ones, with some missing. The sample lists roughly 130,000 clones, around 80% occurring once. Sequences were obtained from peripheral blood. The receptors originated from a man in his 60s with active or convalescent COVID-19. CDR3s include the opening cysteine and the closing phenylalanine or tryptophan. D genes are given only for firm matches. Clone size, where shown, is once, few, many, or a class for clones that have expanded.

j_call d_call clone_size v_call cdr3_aa cdr3_nt
TRBJ2-7 TRBD1 NA TRBV29-1 CSARGQGYEQYF TGCAGCGCCCGGGGACAGGGCTACGAGCAGTACTTC
TRBJ1-4 NA NA TRBV5-1 CASRRDATNEKLFF TGCGCCAGCAGACGAGATGCAACTAATGAAAAACTGTTTTTT
TRBJ2-1 TRBD2 NA TRBV3-1/TRBV3-2 CASSQGPGLGINEQFF TGTGCCAGCAGCCAAGGTCCGGGACTAGGGATAAATGAGCAGTTCTTC
TRBJ2-6 TRBD1 NA TRBV19 CASSIGQGAGANVLTF TGTGCCAGTAGTATAGGACAGGGGGCTGGGGCCAACGTCCTGACTTTC
TRBJ2-3 TRBD2 NA TRBV10-3 CAISEASGRTDTQYF TGTGCCATCAGTGAGGCTAGCGGGAGGACAGATACGCAGTATTTT
TRBJ1-3 NA NA TRBV9 CASSPREAAASGNTIYF TGTGCCAGCAGCCCACGGGAAGCTGCCGCCTCTGGAAACACCATATATTTT
TRBJ2-1 TRBD2 NA TRBV4-1 CASSQGGRVEVNEQFF TGCGCCAGCAGCCAAGGGGGGAGGGTTGAGGTCAATGAGCAGTTCTTC
TRBJ2-1 TRBD2 NA TRBV27 CASSLLGLAAINEQFF TGTGCCAGCAGTTTACTGGGACTAGCGGCCATCAATGAGCAGTTCTTC
TRBJ1-1 TRBD1 NA TRBV12-3/TRBV12-4 CASSSTGAEAFF TGTGCCAGCAGTTCGACAGGGGCCGAAGCTTTCTTT
TRBJ2-1 TRBD2 few TRBV10-3 CATGAAGGRGYNEQFF TGTGCCACCGGGGCAGCGGGAGGGCGGGGCTACAATGAGCAGTTCTTC
TRBJ2-1 NA few TRBV11-2 CASSPGPRHNEQFF TGTGCCAGCAGCCCCGGTCCACGCCACAATGAGCAGTTCTTC
TRBJ2-3 NA few TRBV5-1 CASSGRGITDTQYF TGCGCCAGCAGCGGAAGGGGGATCACAGATACGCAGTATTTT
TRBJ2-7 TRBD1 few TRBV19 CASSAAGGSYEQYF TGTGCCAGCTCGGCGGCAGGGGGTTCCTACGAGCAGTACTTC
TRBJ1-2 TRBD1 NA TRBV5-4 CASSRDSNYGYTF TGTGCCAGCAGCCGGGACAGCAACTATGGCTACACCTTC
TRBJ1-6 TRBD1 NA TRBV11-2 CASSPRTGHNSPLHF TGTGCCAGCAGCCCACGGACAGGACATAATTCACCCCTCCACTTT
TRBJ2-5 NA NA TRBV28 CASSLPGVGQETQYF TGTGCCAGCAGTCTCCCAGGGGTAGGGCAAGAGACCCAGTACTTC
TRBJ2-1 TRBD1 once TRBV27 CASTLGGRSSYNEQFF TGTGCCAGCACCCTAGGGGGCAGGAGCTCCTACAATGAGCAGTTCTTC
TRBJ2-2 NA NA TRBV5-4 CASSGKGDTGELFF TGTGCCAGCAGCGGGAAGGGAGACACCGGGGAGCTGTTTTTT
TRBJ1-6 NA NA TRBV27 CASSLGPGGRLLTRNSPLHF TGTGCCAGCAGTTTAGGCCCCGGGGGGCGCCTTCTCACTCGGAATTCACCCCTCCACTTT
TRBJ2-5 TRBD2 NA TRBV5-1 CASSPGTSGETQYF TGCGCCAGCAGCCCCGGGACTAGTGGGGAGACCCAGTACTTC
TRBJ2-5 NA NA TRBV7-3 CASSLSSGPGQETQYF TGTGCCAGCAGCTTAAGTAGTGGGCCCGGACAAGAGACCCAGTACTTC
TRBJ2-2 TRBD1 NA TRBV7-2 CASSSRTGGNTGELFF TGTGCCAGCAGCTCGAGGACAGGGGGCAACACCGGGGAGCTGTTTTTT
TRBJ1-1 NA NA TRBV4-1 CARTQLYATEAFF TGCGCCCGCACCCAACTCTATGCGACTGAAGCTTTCTTT